The next 7 T cell receptor beta chains were all read from a single sample in a study of T cell repertoires in cytomegalovirus infection (dated by TCRdb to the late 2010s). These TCRs are of unknown antigen specificity. Instrument used: Illumina HiSeq 1500. TCRdb applied fastp at Q25 and MiXCR to the public reads, then kept only in-frame beta chains. CDR3 protein sequences are deduplicated, and each keeps its most common genes and DNA. The sample includes roughly 120,000 distinct CDR3 sequences, with about a tenth observed a single time. Roughly 31% of the sample comes from the top ten. Sequencing was performed on PBMCs, sequenced either directly or after in vitro stimulation (not recorded which). These receptors all come from a human donor in good health (CMV status not recorded). Some clones in this sample may be carry-over from other donors' samples.

V usage is TRBV19 and J usage is TRBJ2-3; 7 bases fit TRBD2. CDR3 length equals 15 residues. Germline CDR1 reads LNHDA; CDR2 reads SQIVND (reference sequence). V trimming: 2 bases; J trimming: 6 bases; junction bases outside the gene matches: 8. The CDR3, as DNA: TGTGCCAGTAGTATACCAACGGGAGGAGGTGATACGCAGTATTTT. This translates into CASSIPTGGGDTQYF.

This clonotype was counted at least ten times. The chain joins TRBV7-9 to TRBJ1-2, with 9 bases matching TRBD1. CDR1 and CDR2 (germline): SEHNR, FQNEAQ (reference sequence). This CDR3 region has 14 residues. Germline trimming cut 5 bases from V and 2 bases from J; bases unmatched to any gene: 3. In DNA form, the CDR3 reads TGTGCCAGCAGCATGGGACAGGGAAACTATGGCTACACCTTC. It encodes CASSMGQGNYGYTF. The complete variable domain, with remaining parts taken from reference TRBV7-9 and TRBJ1-2, reads DTGVSQNPRHKITKRGQNVTFRCDPISEHNRLYWYRQTLGQGPEFLTYFQNEAQLEKSRLLSDRFSAERPKGSFSTLEIQRTEQGDSAMYLCASSMGQGNYGYTFGSGTRLTVV.

The chain is built from TRBV6-2 or TRBV6-3 and TRBJ2-7, with 9 nucleotides matching TRBD2. CDR3 length: 12 amino acids. The J segment lost 3 bases and the V segment lost 9 bases, leaving 3 bases of the junction unmatched. Germline V gene data show CDR1 as MNHEY and CDR2 as SVGEGT. CDR3 protein: CASDSGSYEQYF. In DNA, the CDR3 is TGTGCCAGTGATAGCGGGAGCTACGAGCAGTACTTC.

This clonotype was counted a few times. The chain links TRBV4-3 to TRBJ2-1; D tentatively fits TRBD1 or TRBD2 (5 bases each). Germline values: CDR1 LGHNA, CDR2 YSLEER. V gave up 1 base and J gave up 0 bases, with 10 bases separating them. This CDR3 contains 16 residues. Written as DNA, the CDR3 is TGCGCCAGCAGCCAAGTTTGGGGGAGCTCCTACAATGAGCAGTTCTTC. Translated: CASSQVWGSSYNEQFF.

This clonotype was counted ten times or more. The chain combines TRBV6-5 with TRBJ2-7; tentative D call: TRBD2 (5 bases). The CDR3 consists of 15 residues. V was trimmed by 5 bases and J by 0 bases, leaving 14 bases between them. Germline-derived CDR1 and CDR2 are MNHEY and SVGAGI. The CDR3 bases are TGTGCCAGCAGTCTGACTATTCTTAGCTCCTACGAGCAGTACTTC. This encodes CASSLTILSSYEQYF.

In its sample, this clonotype was seen many times. The chain recombines TRBV4-1 with TRBJ1-2; a weak D match, TRBD1 (6 bases). V shed 0 bases and J shed 5 bases, with 7 bases lying between them. The V gene's germline CDR1 is MGHRA and CDR2 YSYEKL. CDR3 size: 13 residues. This CDR3 is CASSQDGQYGYTF. Written as DNA, the CDR3 is TGCGCCAGCAGCCAAGATGGACAGTATGGCTACACCTTC.

This clonotype was seen ten or more times. The genes are TRBV7-2 and TRBJ2-7; D is possibly TRBD2 (6 bases). Trimming removed 2 bases from V and 2 bases from J, with 10 bases in between. The CDR3 runs 14 residues. Germline-derived CDR1 and CDR2 are SGHTA and FQGNSA. The CDR3 loop is CASSLPSAPYEQYF. The CDR3 nucleotides are TGTGCCAGCAGCTTACCTAGCGCACCCTACGAGCAGTACTTC.